The present entry profiles one TCR beta chain with its context. Original processing methods: Amplifying reference gene primers gave estimates of nucleated cell counts. Using immunoSEQ multiplex PCR, the repertoire was profiled, and TCRdb retains in-frame clones only, with some absent. That table is the source of V, J and clone size, and D and trimming were worked out from the DNA. Counted here are 150,000 to 200,000 clones, around 90% occurring once; the ten biggest clones make up over 15%. The entry originates in a study of blood T cell repertoires in COVID-19. On the study more broadly: T cells, B-cell-depleted T cells, or PBMCs provided the cDNA or gDNA that served as material.

V dropped 6 bases and J dropped 1 base, with 25 bases sitting between them. Germline-derived CDR1 and CDR2 are MDHEN and SYDVKM. This CDR3 contains 19 residues. Material for sequencing was peripheral blood. The genes are TRBV28 and TRBJ2-4, with a possible D match to TRBD2 (7 bases). This sequence was found in a man aged 55-75 years with active or convalescent COVID-19. CDR3 region: CASRNRDRDYPVAKNIQYF. CDR3 nucleotides: TGTGCCAGCAGGAACAGGGATCGGGACTACCCTGTGGCCAAAAACATTCAGTACTTC.